This paragraph reports one T cell receptor beta chain. The target antigen is unknown. The source of the sample is a study of cytomegalovirus exposure and HLA in healthy donors. The PCR used 60 Vbeta and 13 Jbeta primers. Profiled with immunoSEQ multiplex PCR; TCRdb holds only in-frame clones, not every one. The repertoire holds about 69,000 clones, more than 75% seen once, with roughly 3% in the top ten. CDR1 is MDHEN, CDR2 SYDVKM, per germline. Trimming took off 3 bases at V and 4 bases at J, with 9 bases between the two ends. This CDR3 is 14 amino acids long. Overall study results and limits: Later analysis indicated greater clonal expansion among HLA-associated TCR beta chains than among equally common other chains. Common viral pathogens seemed, in a later analysis, to connect with several of the most significant clusters. Accurate predictions that matched the HLA-A and HLA-B alleles of most subjects were reportedly made from TCR beta sequences.

The sample taken for sequencing was PBMCs. The rearrangement uses TRBV28 and TRBJ2-2; possible D gene TRBD2, 5 bases. The source is a man in his late teens or twenties in good health and CMV-seronegative. CDR3: CASSLGAITGELFF. The DNA of the CDR3 is TGTGCCAGCAGTTTGGGAGCAATCACCGGGGAGCTGTTTTTT.